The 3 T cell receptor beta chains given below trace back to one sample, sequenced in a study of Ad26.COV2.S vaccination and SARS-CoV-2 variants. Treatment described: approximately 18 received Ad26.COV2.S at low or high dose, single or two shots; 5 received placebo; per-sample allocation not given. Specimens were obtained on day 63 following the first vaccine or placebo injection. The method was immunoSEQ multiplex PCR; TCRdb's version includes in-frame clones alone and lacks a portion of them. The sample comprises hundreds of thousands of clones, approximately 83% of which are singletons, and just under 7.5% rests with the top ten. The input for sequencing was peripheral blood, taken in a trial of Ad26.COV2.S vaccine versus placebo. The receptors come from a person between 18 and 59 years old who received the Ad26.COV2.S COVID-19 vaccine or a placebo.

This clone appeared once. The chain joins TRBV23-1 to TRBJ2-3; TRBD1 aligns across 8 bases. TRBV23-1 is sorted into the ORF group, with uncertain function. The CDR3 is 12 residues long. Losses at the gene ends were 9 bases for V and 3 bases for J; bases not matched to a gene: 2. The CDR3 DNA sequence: TGCGCCAGGACAGGGGAGACAGATACGCAGTATTTT. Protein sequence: CARTGETDTQYF.

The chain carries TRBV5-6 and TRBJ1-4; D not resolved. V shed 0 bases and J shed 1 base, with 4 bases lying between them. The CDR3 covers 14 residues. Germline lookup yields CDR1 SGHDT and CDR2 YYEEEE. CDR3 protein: CASSLAGTNEKLFF. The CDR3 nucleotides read TGTGCCAGCAGCTTGGCGGGAACTAATGAAAAACTGTTTTTT.

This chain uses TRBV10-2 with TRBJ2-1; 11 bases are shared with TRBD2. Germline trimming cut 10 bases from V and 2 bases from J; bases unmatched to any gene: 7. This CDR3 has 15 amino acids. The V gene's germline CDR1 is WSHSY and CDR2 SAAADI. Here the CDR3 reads CATRLAGIAYNEQFF. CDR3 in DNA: TGCGCCACCCGACTAGCGGGGATCGCCTACAATGAGCAGTTCTTC.